Presented here are 17 T cell receptor beta chains from one specimen sequenced in a study of blood T cell repertoires in COVID-19. TCRdb's table, derived via immunoSEQ multiplex PCR, lists solely in-frame clones and lacks some. Altogether about 260,000 clones are present, under 90% being singletons, with the ten largest covering approximately 9%. Sequenced sample: peripheral blood. Every receptor here comes from a woman aged 50 to 60 who had recovered from COVID-19.

The chain combines TRBV4-1 with TRBJ1-2; D gene unclear. Germline V lookup: CDR1 MGHRA, CDR2 YSYEKL. V dropped 10 bases and J dropped 5 bases, with 35 bases sitting between them. The CDR3 runs 19 residues. CDR3 bases: TGCGCCATTCCACAAGAGATTTTGGGAGTAGAAGGCTTTAGGTATGGCTACACCTTC. It codes for CAIPQEILGVEGFRYGYTF.

The rearrangement uses TRBV5-6 and TRBJ1-2, with a tentative D call TRBD1 (5 bases). Looked up from germline, CDR1 is SGHDT and CDR2 is YYEEEE. The length of the CDR3 is 15 residues. Trimming took 0 bases from V and 0 from J, leaving 9 bases between them. The CDR3 region has the DNA TGTGCCAGCAGCTTGGTGGCAGGGACTAACTATGGCTACACCTTC. Its translation is CASSLVAGTNYGYTF.

A remark on this clone: Other DNA sequences in the same sample also yield this CDR3. The chain joins TRBV5-1 to TRBJ2-7, with 9 bases identical to TRBD1. The V gene's germline CDR1 is SGHRS and CDR2 YFSETQ. The CDR3 has 15 residues. Trimming took 2 bases from V and 7 from J; bases not matched to a gene: 10. Written as DNA, the CDR3 is TGCGCCAGCAGCTTTGGGAGGACAGGGGTTGAAGAGCAGTACTTC. This sequence encodes CASSFGRTGVEEQYF.

The chain combines TRBV5-4 with TRBJ1-2; D ambiguous. The CDR3 contains 13 residues. Germline CDR1 reads SGHNT; CDR2 reads YYREEE (reference sequence). V was pared by 0 bases and J by 6 bases, with 9 bases between. The CDR3 DNA reads TGTGCCAGCAGCTTGGAGTATTCGGATGGCTACACCTTC. The encoded protein is CASSLEYSDGYTF.

This chain uses TRBV24-1 with TRBJ2-2; D ambiguous. This CDR3 has 13 residues. Trimming removed 4 bases from V and 0 bases from J, with 2 bases in between. CDR1 and CDR2 (germline): KGHDR, SFDVKD. CDR3 nucleotides: TGTGCCACCAGTGACACGAACACCGGGGAGCTGTTTTTT. This translates into CATSDTNTGELFF.

The genes are TRBV27 and TRBJ1-1, with D uncertain. This CDR3 has 12 amino acids. Germline V gives CDR1 MNHEY, CDR2 SMNVEV (reference sequence). V dropped 4 bases and J dropped 0 bases, with 3 bases sitting between them. This CDR3 reads CASSSMNTEAFF. Here the CDR3 DNA reads TGTGCCAGCAGTTCTATGAACACTGAAGCTTTCTTT.

This clone was seen a handful of times. The gene calls are TRBV6-2 or TRBV6-3 and TRBJ2-3; TRBD1 matches at 8 bases. The CDR3 contains 18 residues. From germline, CDR1 is MNHEY and CDR2 SVGEGT. V lost 5 bases to trimming and J lost 2 bases; unmatched junction nucleotides: 15. CDR3 in amino acids: CASSPEGSNRGDTDTQYF. CDR3 DNA: TGTGCCAGCAGTCCCGAAGGCTCGAACAGGGGGGACACAGATACGCAGTATTTT.

The chain links TRBV6-6 to TRBJ1-5; the D gene is possibly TRBD1 (5 bases). The CDR3 is 13 amino acids. Germline CDR1 is MNHNY and CDR2 is SVGAGI (reference sequence). Trimming stripped 6 bases from V and 6 bases from J, with 12 bases between. CDR3 in amino acids: CASSRDSPQPQHF. In DNA form, the CDR3 reads TGTGCCAGCAGCCGGGACTCCCCTCAGCCCCAGCATTTT.

The chain recombines TRBV29-1 with TRBJ2-7; 8 nucleotides line up with TRBD1. CDR1 SQVTM and CDR2 ANQGSEA come from the germline V gene. V lost 0 bases to trimming and J lost 5 bases; unmatched junction nucleotides: 9. The CDR3 spans 15 residues. The CDR3 sequence: CSVEDTGTGADEQYF. CDR3 nucleotides: TGCAGCGTTGAAGACACCGGGACAGGAGCTGACGAGCAGTACTTC.

This chain links TRBV28 with TRBJ2-5, with 9 nucleotides matching TRBD1. The CDR3 is 15 amino acids. Germline loops: CDR1 MDHEN, CDR2 SYDVKM. After removal of 3 bases from V and 4 bases from J, the junction contained 6 bases not matched to a gene. This CDR3 reads CASSFDRGSVETQYF. The CDR3 DNA reads as TGTGCCAGCAGTTTTGACAGGGGGTCGGTAGAGACCCAGTACTTC.

The chain combines TRBV28 with TRBJ1-5; D possibly corresponds to TRBD1 (6 bases). The ends were cut back, 1 base at V and 8 bases at J, with 21 bases in the middle. Germline CDR1 reads MDHEN; CDR2 reads SYDVKM. This CDR3 comprises 17 residues. The CDR3 DNA reads as TGTGCCAGCAGTTTATACCCACAGGGCAGCTTAATGGAGCCCCAGCATTTT. Amino acid sequence: CASSLYPQGSLMEPQHF.

In DNA form, the CDR3 reads TGTGCCAGCAGAGAGTTCAGCGGGATAGGGTCCTACGAGCAGTACTTC. Protein sequence: CASREFSGIGSYEQYF. The genes are TRBV2 and TRBJ2-7; TRBD2 aligns across 7 bases. CDR1 is SNHLY and CDR2 is FYNNEI in the germline V gene. V was clipped by 6 bases and J by 1 base; unmatched bases: 12. CDR3 length equals 16 residues.

The rearrangement uses TRBV11-1 and TRBJ1-1; TRBD1 matches at 8 bases. The CDR3 loop spans 16 amino acids. With V trimmed by 5 bases and J by 3 bases, 11 bases remained unmatched. Germline V gene data show CDR1 as SGHAT and CDR2 as FQDESV (reference sequence). CDR3 protein: CASSPEGTGIYTEAFF. The CDR3 DNA is TGTGCCAGCAGCCCAGAGGGGACAGGAATTTACACTGAAGCTTTCTTT.

The rearrangement joins TRBV25-1 to TRBJ2-5; 7 positions match TRBD1. This CDR3 spans 14 amino acids. After removal of 8 bases from V and 5 bases from J, the junction contained 11 bases not matched to a gene. Germline V CDR1 and CDR2: MGHDK, SYGVNS. The CDR3 sequence: CASPRQGRGETQYF. CDR3 sequence (DNA): TGTGCCAGCCCTCGACAGGGTAGAGGGGAGACCCAGTACTTC.

The chain combines TRBV5-1 with TRBJ2-3; 7 nucleotides line up with TRBD1. Germline values: CDR1 SGHRS, CDR2 YFSETQ. This CDR3 is built from 17 residues. V gave up 3 bases and J gave up 0 bases; unmatched junction bases: 10. The chain's CDR3 is CASSSWDSLASTDTQYF. CDR3 in DNA: TGCGCCAGCAGCTCTTGGGACAGTCTCGCTAGCACAGATACGCAGTATTTT.

This chain joins TRBV28 and TRBJ2-7; a weak D match, TRBD2 (5 bases). Germline CDR1 is MDHEN and CDR2 is SYDVKM. The ends were cut back, 5 bases at V and 1 base at J, with 12 bases in the middle. CDR3 size: 14 residues. CDR3 DNA: TGTGCCAGCAGTACCGGGATCCGTTCCTACGAGCAGTACTTC. This translates into CASSTGIRSYEQYF.

This clone was observed once. The chain uses TRBV24-1 and TRBJ1-5; a weak D match, TRBD1 (5 bases). V gave up 4 bases and J gave up 9 bases, with 18 bases separating them. Germline assignment: CDR1 KGHDR and CDR2 SFDVKD. This CDR3 region has 15 residues. The CDR3, as DNA: TGTGCCACCAGTGACGGGGCCGGGAGGGTTGGGCCCCAGCATTTT. It codes for CATSDGAGRVGPQHF.